These 28 T cell receptor delta chains were all obtained from the same sample, sequenced in a study of γδ T cells in repeated Plasmodium falciparum infection (dated by TCRdb to the early 2020s). Vgamma9/Vdelta2+ and Vdelta2-negative gammadelta T cell populations were flow-sorted from peripheral blood mononuclear cells for bulk TCR repertoire analysis. The library was obtained by multiplex PCR. The instrument was an Illumina MiSeq. TCRdb reprocessed the public reads with the caller CATT; rows with the same DNA were merged afterwards. The sample includes 53,000 or so delta-chain clones, with 1.9% observed a single time. Clones ranked in the top ten supply less than 30% of the sample. The sample taken for sequencing was gamma-delta T cells from blood. The receptors shown here come from a pool of human donors (malaria-infected and uninfected, not separated).

This clone was picked up many times. A far more abundant clone sits one base away, making this likely a read error. Other DNA sequences in the same sample also yield this CDR3. This chain joins TRDV1 and TRDJ1; TRDD2 is a possible D gene (6 bases). This CDR3 is 18 amino acids long. CDR1 TSWWSYY and CDR2 QGS come from the germline V gene. Here the CDR3 reads CALGEGPTPPLPTDKLIF. The DNA of the CDR3 is TGTGCTCTTGGGGAGGGTCCTACACCGCCCCTCCCGACCGATAAACTCATTTTT.

In the case of this clone: A read error likely explains this, since a far larger clone differs by one base. Other nucleotide sequences in the sample specify the same CDR3. For the V gene the call is TRDV1; the J gene has no call; TRDD3 was called by the table and not checked on the DNA. Germline CDR1 is TSWWSYY and CDR2 is QGS. The CDR3 has 20 amino acids. The CDR3 nucleotides are TGTGCTCTTGGTTCCTCCTGCAACTGGTACTGGGGGATAATCACCGATAAACTTATCTTT. Translation gives CALGSSCNWYWGIITDKLIF.

This clone came up many times. The TCRdb protein, from a much larger clone, departs from this DNA's translation at residue 10, likely by read error; the protein shown derives from the DNA. The chain recombines TRDV2 with TRDJ1; unclear D gene. TCRdb leaves out the J gene; it was filled in here by matching the DNA to germline. The V end lost 0 bases, the J end lost 4 bases, and 14 bases lay between the germline ends. This CDR3 is 15 amino acids long. Germline CDR1 and CDR2: GEAIGNYY and EKD. CDR3 nucleotide sequence: TGTGCCTGTGACACCGTGTCCTCCCACATCGATAAACTCATCTTT. Translating gives CACDTVSSHIDKLIF.

This clone was observed a few times. The protein TCRdb gives is from a much larger clone and does not agree with this DNA's translation at residue 22, likely a read error; the protein shown here comes from the DNA. The chain links TRDV1 to TRDJ1, with 8 bases lining up with TRDD3. The J gene, missing from TCRdb, was assigned here through DNA to germline matching. The germline V gene has CDR1 TSWWSYY and CDR2 QGS. The CDR3 sequence is 25 residues long. In nucleotides, the CDR3 is TGTGCTCTTGGGGAACTAAAGAGGCTCCTCTCCCCACCGTACTGGGGGGCCCCCTACACCGATAGACTCATCTTT. The encoded protein is CALGELKRLLSPPYWGAPYTDRLIF.

This clone was observed at least ten times. A read error likely explains why the TCRdb protein, taken from a much larger clone, differs from this DNA's translation at residue 21; the protein shown is translated from the DNA. The chain has TRDV3 and TRDJ1; D may be TRDD2 (8 bases). The germline gives CDR1 TVYSNPD, CDR2 GDNSRS (reference sequence). The CDR3 spans 23 residues. The CDR3 region is CAFLTPGLTNFLLSTGVTSKPIF. The CDR3 bases are TGTGCCTTTCTTACCCCCGGGCTGACCAACTTCCTACTGAGTACTGGGGTGACCTCCAAACCCATCTTT.

This clone has more than one count but fewer than ten. TCRdb's protein, taken from a much larger clone, differs from this DNA's translation at residue 7, likely owing to a read error; the protein displayed comes from the DNA. The V gene is TRDV3, the J gene TRDJ1, with 7 bases matching TRDD3. The J gene comes from matching the DNA to germline here; TCRdb lacks it. The CDR3 totals 13 residues. CDR1 TVYSNPD and CDR2 GDNSRS come from the germline V gene (reference sequence). Germline trimming cut 3 bases from V and 2 bases from J; bases unmatched to any gene: 6. Written as DNA, the CDR3 is TGTGCCTTCGTCTGGGGGGCAACCGATAAACTCATCTTT. It encodes CAFVWGATDKLIF.

This clone occurred a few times. TCRdb's protein, taken from a much larger clone, differs from this DNA's translation at residue 7, likely owing to a read error; the protein displayed comes from the DNA. CDR3: CALGTSLLLYWGIPYTDKLIF. In DNA, the CDR3 is TGTGCTCTTGGGACCTCCCTCCTCCTATACTGGGGGATACCTTACACCGATAAACTCATCTTT. This chain links TRDV1 with TRDJ1; TRDD3 agrees at 12 bases. Assignment of the J gene here rests on matching the DNA to germline, because TCRdb gives none. This CDR3 is 21 amino acids long. Trimming took 5 bases from V and 0 from J; bases not matched to a gene: 19. Germline V gene lookup returns CDR1 TSWWSYY and CDR2 QGS.

The sample holds many counts of this clone. The chain joins TRDV1 to TRDJ1, with 7 bases that match TRDD3. No J gene is reported in TCRdb; it was inferred here by comparing the DNA with germline. Losses at the gene ends were 4 bases for V and 8 bases for J; bases not matched to a gene: 22. Germline CDR1 is TSWWSYY and CDR2 is QGS. This CDR3 has 18 amino acids. CDR3 loop: CALGGRPSILSGGPKLIF. DNA for the CDR3: TGTGCTCTTGGGGGCCGGCCTTCAATCCTTAGTGGGGGACCAAAACTCATCTTT.

This clone was seen more than once but under ten times. A read error likely explains this, since a far larger clone differs by one base. Additional DNA sequences in this sample encode the identical CDR3. The chain joins TRDV1 to TRDJ1; 8 bases map to TRDD2. The J gene, not given by TCRdb, was assigned here from a germline match of the nucleotide sequence. J was trimmed by 0 bases and V by 4 bases; bases with no gene match: 19. CDR3 length: 20 amino acids. The germline V gene has CDR1 TSWWSYY and CDR2 QGS. CDR3 coding DNA: TGTGCTCTTGGGGTGATAAAACTTCCTACTGGGATGGAACACACCGATAAACTCATCTTT. As protein: CALGVIKLPTGMEHTDKLIF.

This clone has only a few counts. The V gene is TRDV1, the J gene TRDJ1; 8 bases agree with TRDD3. No J gene is reported in TCRdb; it was inferred here by comparing the DNA with germline. The CDR3 extends over 20 amino acids. Germline V gene data show CDR1 as TSWWSYY and CDR2 as QGS. V lost 4 bases and J lost 1; bases outside the gene matches: 20. The CDR3 region has the DNA TGTGCTCTTGGGGGCTTGCACTGGGGATACCCCGGGTCATGCACCGATAAACTCATCTTT. Its translation is CALGGLHWGYPGSCTDKLIF.

This clone has just a few counts. This likely traces to a read error, being one base from a far larger clone. The same CDR3 also results from other DNA sequences found in this sample. The V gene reported is TRDV1; the J gene is uncalled; TRDD3, as called in the table, went unchecked against the DNA. The CDR3 length is 17 residues. Germline CDR1 and CDR2: TSWWSYY and QGS. The CDR3: CALGEPTHPSGGQKLIF. In DNA, the CDR3 is TGTGCTCTTGGGGAACCAACTCATCCCTCTGGGGGCCAAAAGCTCATCTTT.

With respect to this clone: A far larger clone is one base from this, pointing to a likely read error. The same CDR3 is also encoded by other DNA sequences in this sample. The chain is built from TRDV1 and TRDJ1; 9 nucleotides agree with TRDD3. The J gene was missing in TCRdb and was found by matching the end of the DNA to germline. The CDR3 has 27 residues. The germline CDR1 and CDR2 sequences are TSWWSYY and QGS. The CDR3 is CALGESQYPRIRWGIDPGRRYTDKLIF. CDR3 DNA: TGTGCCCTTGGGGAATCCCAATACCCCCGGATTCGTTGGGGGATAGACCCCGGCCGGAGATACACCGATAAACTCATCTTT.

On this clone itself: For this DNA, TCRdb reports the protein of a much larger clone, which diverges at residue 17, most likely from a read error; the protein presented here is translated directly from the DNA. The chain couples TRDV1 to TRDJ4; the D gene is possibly TRDD2 (8 bases). The J gene is not listed in TCRdb, so it was assigned here from a DNA match to germline. Per germline, CDR1 TSWWSYY and CDR2 QGS. Trimming removed 5 bases at V and 3 bases at J, with 37 bases between. The CDR3 has 21 residues. CDR3 in amino acids: CALGPYFLHVLGIAMAGPLIF. CDR3 DNA: TGTGCTCTTGGGCCTTACTTCCTACACGTACTGGGGATCGCAATGGCCGGACCCCTGATCTTT.

In the case of this clone: TCRdb records a much larger clone's protein for this DNA, with a difference at residue 19 that likely arises from a read error; the protein given is the translation of the DNA. The chain carries TRAV38-2/DV8 and TRDJ1, with 10 bases fitting TRDD3. The J gene was missing in TCRdb and was found by matching the end of the DNA to germline. The CDR3 contains 23 residues. Germline V gene lookup returns CDR1 TSESDYY and CDR2 QEAYKQQN. The CDR3 region is CAYLPRIGGPLYWGILRTEKLIF. The CDR3 DNA follows: TGTGCTTATCTGCCCCGAATCGGTGGACCCTTGTACTGGGGGATCCTCAGGACCGAGAAACTCATCTTT.

This clone was detected many times. TCRdb assigns this DNA the protein of a much larger clone, which departs from its translation at residue 7; this likely reflects a read error, and the protein shown comes from translating the DNA. The V and J genes are TRAV38-2/DV8 and TRDJ1; D is unresolved. The J gene comes from matching the DNA to germline here; TCRdb lacks it. This CDR3 contains 15 residues. The germline V gene has CDR1 TSESDYY and CDR2 QEAYKQQN. V gave up 9 bases and J gave up 5 bases, with 23 bases separating them. This CDR3 reads CASSRGTRRADKLIF. CDR3 bases: TGTGCTTCGTCCCGTGGGACCCGGCGGGCTGATAAACTCATCTTT.

Note on this clone: Since a far larger clone is one base different, this is likely a read error. Other DNA sequences in this specimen translate into the identical CDR3. V usage is TRDV3 and J usage is TRDJ1; 7 bases agree with TRDD3. The V gene end was trimmed by 2 bases and the J gene end by 0 bases; junction bases not matched to a gene: 33. This CDR3 region has 23 residues. CDR1 and CDR2 from the germline V gene are TVYSNPD and GDNSRS (reference sequence). CDR3 loop: CAFPGPPTGDSSYLFLYTDKLIF. The CDR3 nucleotides are TGTGCCTTTCCCGGGCCCCCTACTGGGGATAGTAGCTACCTCTTTTTGTACACCGATAAACTCATCTTT.

A remark on this clone: The protein TCRdb lists belongs to a much larger clone and differs from this DNA's translation at residue 9, which points to a read error; the protein shown is made from the DNA. This chain links TRDV1 with TRDJ1; 13 positions match TRDD3. In the absence of a J gene in TCRdb, the DNA was matched to germline to assign it here. The germline V gene encodes CDR1 TSWWSYY and CDR2 QGS. V gave up 4 bases and J gave up 1 base; unmatched junction bases: 33. The length of the CDR3 is 26 residues. CDR3 coding DNA: TGTGCTCTTGGGGCAGGGTTTCAGGCCTACTACGAATTTTACTGGGGGATACGCGGGGGCACCGATAAACTCATCTTT. As protein: CALGAGFQAYYEFYWGIRGGTDKLIF.

Note on this clone: A far larger clone is one base from this, pointing to a likely read error. Other DNA sequences of this sample code for an identical CDR3. The V gene is TRDV1; the J gene was not called; the table's D call, TRDD3, was not checked against the DNA. Germline CDR1 is TSWWSYY and CDR2 is QGS. There are 21 residues in the CDR3. CDR3 region: CALGSCLPYWGIPRYTDKLIF. The CDR3, as DNA: TGTGCTCTTGGGTCCTGCCTGCCGTACTGGGGGATACCACGTTACACCGATAAACTCATTTTT.

As concerns this clone: TCRdb lists the protein of a much larger clone for this DNA, which differs at residue 7, so this is likely a read error; the protein given here is translated from the DNA itself. The chain recombines TRDV1 with TRDJ1, with 11 nucleotides matching TRDD3. Here the J gene came from matching the DNA to germline, since TCRdb omits it. Losses at the gene ends were 4 bases for V and 7 bases for J; bases not matched to a gene: 29. The CDR3 covers 22 residues. Germline V gene lookup returns CDR1 TSWWSYY and CDR2 QGS. The CDR3 region has the DNA TGTGCTCTTGGGGCGACCCTCCTACTCGCGGAATTGGGGGATACGATGGCCGGTAAACTCATCTTT. Its translation is CALGATLLLAELGDTMAGKLIF.

This clone has at least ten counts. The chain combines TRAV29/DV5 with TRDJ1; 12 bases line up with TRDD3. The J segment lost 1 base and the V segment lost 1 base, leaving 26 bases of the junction unmatched. The CDR3 runs to 23 residues. Germline values: CDR1 NSMFDY, CDR2 ISSIKDK. Here the CDR3 DNA reads TGTGCAGCAAGCAAACGTGATATACTGGGGGATACCCCTAGGGAGAGGGGCACCGATAAACTCATCTTT. Translation gives CAASKRDILGDTPRERGTDKLIF.

This clone has just a few counts. TCRdb pairs this DNA with a much larger clone's protein that differs at residue 14, likely a read error; the protein shown was translated from the DNA. The chain couples TRDV1 to TRDJ1; 7 bases are a match to TRDD3. No J gene is reported in TCRdb; it was inferred here by comparing the DNA with germline. The CDR3 contains 27 residues. Per germline, CDR1 TSWWSYY and CDR2 QGS. After removal of 1 base from V and 0 bases from J, the junction contained 38 bases not matched to a gene. The chain's CDR3 is CALGERVVFVDLAAGGLSYPYTDKLIF. CDR3 nucleotides: TGTGCTCTTGGGGAACGAGTAGTCTTCGTCGACCTAGCTGCTGGGGGGTTATCATACCCTTACACCGATAAACTCATCTTT.

This clone occurred many times. This likely came from a read error, as a far larger clone is one base away. In the same sample, other DNA sequences code for this CDR3. The V and J genes are TRDV2 and TRDJ1, with D possibly matching TRDD3 (6 bases). TCRdb offers no J gene call, so here the DNA was matched to germline to obtain one. CDR1 GEAIGNYY and CDR2 EKD come from the germline V gene. CDR3 length: 13 residues. The CDR3, as DNA: TGCGCCTGTGAGGGGATCGGCACCGATAAACTCATCTTT. Translation: CACEGIGTDKLIF.

In the case of this clone: TCRdb pairs this DNA with a much larger clone's protein that differs at residue 9, likely a read error; the protein shown was translated from the DNA. The chain combines TRDV1 with TRDJ1; 8 bases match TRDD3. The J gene was not available in TCRdb and was assigned here by matching the DNA to germline segments. V dropped 1 base and J dropped 0; count of bases not matched to a gene: 34. There are 26 residues in the CDR3. Germline CDR1 is TSWWSYY and CDR2 is QGS. In DNA form, the CDR3 reads TGTGCTCTTGGGGAACCGTATATCCCACTTTCCGTACTGGGGGCCCCTGGGTGGGGATACACCGATAAACTCATCTTT. Protein sequence: CALGEPYIPLSVLGAPGWGYTDKLIF.

About this clone itself: A far larger clone is off by one base, so a read error is likely. The sample holds other DNA sequences that translate to the same CDR3. The chain links TRDV1 to TRDJ1; 7 bases line up with TRDD3. The J gene, not given by TCRdb, was assigned here from a germline match of the nucleotide sequence. V was pared by 3 bases and J by 5 bases, with 24 bases of the junction left unmatched. The germline V gene encodes CDR1 TSWWSYY and CDR2 QGS. This CDR3 comprises 20 residues. DNA of the CDR3: TGTGCTCTTGGGGAGCGGCTCCCGTACTGGGGACCTTACCGCACAGATAAACTCATCTTT. Translated: CALGERLPYWGPYRTDKLIF.

To note about this clone: This likely reflects a read error, since a far larger clone is one base away. Other DNA sequences in this specimen translate into the identical CDR3. The chain joins TRDV3 to TRDJ1, with TRDD3 identical over 7 bases. The J gene was not available in TCRdb and was assigned here by matching the DNA to germline segments. Germline CDR1 reads TVYSNPD; CDR2 reads GDNSRS (reference sequence). The CDR3 is 20 amino acids. The trim removed 4 bases at V and 0 bases at J, leaving 26 bases unmatched. CDR3 sequence reads: CACKKLPIWVLGAHTDKLIF. Here the CDR3 DNA reads TGTGCCTGTAAAAAACTTCCCATTTGGGTGCTGGGGGCCCACACCGATAAACTCATCTTT.

In the case of this clone: With a far larger clone one base away, a read error is the likely cause. Other DNA sequences within the sample encode an identical CDR3. The chain uses TRAV38-2/DV8 and TRDJ1; 9 bases map to TRDD3. TCRdb offers no J gene call, so here the DNA was matched to germline to obtain one. The germline V gene encodes CDR1 TSESDYY and CDR2 QEAYKQQN. J was trimmed by 5 bases and V by 2 bases; bases with no gene match: 16. The CDR3 is 18 amino acids. The CDR3 DNA reads as TGTGCTTATAGGAGTTCTGAGGACCCCTACTGGGGGAGAGATAAACTCATCTTT. It translates to CAYRSSEDPYWGRDKLIF.

As concerns this clone: TCRdb's entry gives the protein of a much larger clone, which mismatches this DNA's translation at residue 20, likely from a read error; the protein reported here is translated from the DNA. The CDR3 sequence is CACDIITGGYGQTSQDTDKPIF. CDR3 nucleotides: TGTGCCTGTGACATTATAACTGGGGGATACGGACAAACCTCACAAGACACCGATAAACCCATCTTT. No call exists for the J gene, whereas the V gene is TRDV2; TRDD3 is the table's D call and was not checked against the DNA. Germline V gene lookup returns CDR1 GEAIGNYY and CDR2 EKD. The CDR3 runs to 22 residues.

This clone was seen at least ten times. The protein TCRdb lists belongs to a much larger clone and differs from this DNA's translation at residue 9, which points to a read error; the protein shown is made from the DNA. The chain recombines TRDV2 with TRDJ3; TRDD3 aligns across 8 bases. V shed 2 bases, J shed 2 bases, and the junction held 4 bases outside the gene matches. Germline-derived CDR1 and CDR2 are GEAIGNYY and EKD. The CDR3 contains 17 residues. The CDR3 bases are TGTGCCTGTGACAAAACTGGGGGCCCCTGGGACACCCGACAGATGTTTTTC. It specifies CACDKTGGPWDTRQMFF.